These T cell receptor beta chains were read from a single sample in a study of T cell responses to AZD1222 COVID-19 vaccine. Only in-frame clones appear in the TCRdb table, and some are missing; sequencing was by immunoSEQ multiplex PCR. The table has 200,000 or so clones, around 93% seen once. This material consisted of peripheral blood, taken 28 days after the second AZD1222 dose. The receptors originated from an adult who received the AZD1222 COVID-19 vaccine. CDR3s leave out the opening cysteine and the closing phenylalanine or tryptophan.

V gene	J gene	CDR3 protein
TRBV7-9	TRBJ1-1	ASSLFGEKDTEAF
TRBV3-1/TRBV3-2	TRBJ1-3	ASSQLTGVTGNTIY
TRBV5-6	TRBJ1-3	ASSFQGSNTIY
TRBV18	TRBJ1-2	ASSPYGGTDGYT
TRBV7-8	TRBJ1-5	ASSLGRSNQPQH
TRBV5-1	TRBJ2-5	ASSSAGGNQETQY
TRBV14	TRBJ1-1	ASSQGGTAEAF
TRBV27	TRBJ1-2	ASSLFGGNGYT
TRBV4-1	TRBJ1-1	ASSQTGYTEAF
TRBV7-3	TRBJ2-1	ASSLGPLGPSLHEQF
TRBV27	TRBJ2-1	AVFGGSSYNEQF
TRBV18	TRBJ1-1	ASSPAGTGPNTEAF
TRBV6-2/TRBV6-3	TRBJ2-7	ASSNPGQGNSYEQY
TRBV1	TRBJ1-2	TSSQGNYGYT
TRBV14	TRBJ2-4	ASSQDPRELSGAKNIQY
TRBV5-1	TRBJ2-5	ASSLGGSGGRQETQY
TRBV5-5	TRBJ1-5	ASSWAGTVEPQH
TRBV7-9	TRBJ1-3	ASSLDRSGNTIY
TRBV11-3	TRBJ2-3	ASSLGSDTQY
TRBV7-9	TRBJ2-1	ASRVRVDRPNEQF
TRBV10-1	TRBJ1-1	ASSRERGLNTEAF
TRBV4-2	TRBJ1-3	ASSRDPRRDTIY
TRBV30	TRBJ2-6	AWIRTGGAGANVLT
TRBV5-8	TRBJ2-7	ASSRTGLVYEQY
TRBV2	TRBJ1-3	ASSDPGQGAGNTIY
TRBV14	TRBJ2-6	ASFKTGGLAGANVLT
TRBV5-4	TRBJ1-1	ASSLVGIHTEAF